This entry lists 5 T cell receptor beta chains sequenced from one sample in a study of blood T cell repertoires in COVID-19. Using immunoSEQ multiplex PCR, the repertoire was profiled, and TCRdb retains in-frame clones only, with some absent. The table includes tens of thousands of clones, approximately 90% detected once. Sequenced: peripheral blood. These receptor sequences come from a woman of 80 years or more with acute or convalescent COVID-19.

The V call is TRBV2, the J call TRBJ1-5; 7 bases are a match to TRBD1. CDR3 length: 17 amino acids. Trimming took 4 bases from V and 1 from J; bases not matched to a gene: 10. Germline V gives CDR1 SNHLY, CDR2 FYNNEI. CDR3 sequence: CASSGGLPGQSNQPQHF. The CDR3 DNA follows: TGTGCCAGCAGTGGAGGACTACCGGGACAGAGCAATCAGCCCCAGCATTTT.

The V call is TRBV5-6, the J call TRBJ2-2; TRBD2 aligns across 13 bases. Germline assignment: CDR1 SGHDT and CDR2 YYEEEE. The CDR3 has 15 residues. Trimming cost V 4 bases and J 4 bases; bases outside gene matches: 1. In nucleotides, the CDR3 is TGTGCCAGCAGCCGACTAGCGGGGGGCACCGGGGAGCTGTTTTTT. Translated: CASSRLAGGTGELFF.

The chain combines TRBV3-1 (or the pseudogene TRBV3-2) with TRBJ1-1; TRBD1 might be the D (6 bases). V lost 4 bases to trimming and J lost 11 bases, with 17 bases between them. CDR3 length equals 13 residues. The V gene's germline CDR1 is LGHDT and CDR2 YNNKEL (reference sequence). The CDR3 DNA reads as TGTGCCAGCAGCCCGGACAGTTCGGAGCGGGCTTTCTTT. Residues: CASSPDSSERAFF.

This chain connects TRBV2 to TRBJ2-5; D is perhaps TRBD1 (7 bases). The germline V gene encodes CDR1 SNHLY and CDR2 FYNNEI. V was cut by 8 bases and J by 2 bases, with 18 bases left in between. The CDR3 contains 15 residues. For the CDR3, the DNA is TGTGCCAGCGGAGGGAACCCGGGACAGCAAGAGACCCAGTACTTC. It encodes CASGGNPGQQETQYF.

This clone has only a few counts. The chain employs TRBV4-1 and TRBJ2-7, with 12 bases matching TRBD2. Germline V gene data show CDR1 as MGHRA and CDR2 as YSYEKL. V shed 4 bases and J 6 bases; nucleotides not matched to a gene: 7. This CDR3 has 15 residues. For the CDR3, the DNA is TGCGCCAGCAGCCCGACCACTAGCGGGAGGCCCGAGCAGTACTTC. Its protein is CASSPTTSGRPEQYF.